A single sample is the source of the 28 T cell receptor beta chains below, sequenced in a study of shared clonotypes between healthy human individuals. Assay: immunoSEQ multiplex PCR; the TCRdb copy retains only in-frame clones and omits some. Among about 2.1 million clones listed, about 93% were seen once. Naive CD8 cells lacked CD45RO, underwent positive selection for CCR7 and left out terminally differentiated effector memory CD45RA+ cells. The sequenced sample consisted of naive CD8+ T cells from PBMCs. The receptor set was obtained from a man aged 18 to 35 in good health. Some clones in this sample may be carry-over from other donors' samples.

The rearrangement links TRBV9 to TRBJ2-7; D is unclear. V dropped 3 bases and J dropped 7 bases, with 14 bases sitting between them. CDR3 size: 13 residues. Germline V gives CDR1 SGDLS, CDR2 YYNGEE. CDR3 bases: TGTGCCAGCAGCGCAACGACGGTGGGGGAGCAGTACTTC. It is translated as CASSATTVGEQYF.

The chain has TRBV2 and TRBJ1-2, with a possible D match to TRBD1 (5 bases). The ends were cut back, 2 bases at V and 4 bases at J, with 20 bases in the middle. Germline lookup yields CDR1 SNHLY and CDR2 FYNNEI. This CDR3 is built from 17 residues. The CDR3 region is CASSESGGPYHFYGYTF. The CDR3 nucleotides read TGTGCCAGCAGTGAATCGGGGGGACCTTATCACTTCTATGGCTACACCTTC.

This clone was seen a single time. The V gene is TRBV19, the J gene TRBJ1-1; TRBD1 matches 7 bases. Germline CDR1 and CDR2: LNHDA and SQIVND (reference sequence). V gave up 4 bases and J gave up 0 bases; unmatched junction bases: 5. The CDR3 contains 15 residues. The CDR3 nucleotides are TGTGCCAGTAGTAGGGACAGAAGCATGAACACTGAAGCTTTCTTT. Translated, it gives CASSRDRSMNTEAFF. Looking up the rest from reference TRBV19 and TRBJ1-1 gives the full variable domain: DGGITQSPKYLFRKEGQNVTLSCEQNLNHDAMYWYRQDPGQGLRLIYYSQIVNDFQKGDIAEGYSVSREKKESFPLTVTSAQKNPTAFYLCASSRDRSMNTEAFFGQGTRLTVV.

The chain employs TRBV9 and TRBJ1-1; no clear D gene. Trimming took off 0 bases at V and 1 base at J, with 16 bases between the two ends. This CDR3 comprises 17 residues. Germline assignment: CDR1 SGDLS and CDR2 YYNGEE. The CDR3 region is CASSVEASGGTNTEAFF. CDR3 in DNA: TGTGCCAGCAGCGTAGAGGCGTCGGGCGGAACGAACACTGAAGCTTTCTTT.

The V call is TRBV5-4, the J call TRBJ2-5; weak D call: TRBD1 (7 bases). Germline-derived CDR1 and CDR2 are SGHNT and YYREEE (reference sequence). The CDR3 is 16 residues long. Trimming took 4 bases from V and 5 from J, leaving 21 bases between them. The CDR3 spells CASSHGQARGRETQYF. The CDR3 DNA reads as TGTGCCAGCAGCCACGGACAGGCACGAGGGAGGGAGACCCAGTACTTC.

This rearrangement joins TRBV28 to TRBJ2-7; possible D gene TRBD2, 5 bases. Germline V gene sequence: CDR1 MDHEN, CDR2 SYDVKM. Trimming cost V 6 bases and J 7 bases, with 16 bases left between them. The CDR3 is 13 residues long. The CDR3 loop reads CASSASVPGEQYF. The DNA for the CDR3 is TGTGCCAGCAGCGCCTCAGTTCCGGGGGAGCAGTACTTC.

In its sample, this clone was seen a few times. The chain employs TRBV11-2 and TRBJ1-1; D unresolved. Germline-derived CDR1 and CDR2 are SGHAT and FQNNGV. Trimming cost V 6 bases and J 0 bases, with 8 bases left between them. This CDR3 contains 13 residues. CDR3 loop: CASRRTVNTEAFF. The CDR3 DNA reads as TGTGCCAGCAGGCGAACAGTGAACACTGAAGCTTTCTTT.

V and J are TRBV7-9 and TRBJ2-7, with D possibly called TRBD1 or TRBD2 (5 bases each). Trimming took 5 bases from V and 3 from J, leaving 11 bases between them. Per germline, CDR1 SEHNR and CDR2 FQNEAQ (reference sequence). This CDR3 region has 13 residues. The CDR3 bases are TGTGCCAGCAGCCACCGGGACGGCTACGAGCAGTACTTC. Translation gives CASSHRDGYEQYF.

The chain links TRBV27 to TRBJ1-2; unclear D gene. With 2 bases removed from V and 7 bases from J, the gap between germline ends came to 14 bases. The CDR3 loop spans 14 amino acids. CDR1 and CDR2 from the germline V gene are MNHEY and SMNVEV (reference sequence). The CDR3 region is CASSLLGREGGYTF. The CDR3 DNA follows: TGTGCCAGCAGTTTACTCGGGAGGGAGGGTGGCTACACCTTC.

The rearrangement joins TRBV27 to TRBJ1-1; D possibly corresponds to TRBD1 (5 bases). The CDR3 has 16 amino acids. CDR1 and CDR2 from the germline V gene are MNHEY and SMNVEV (reference sequence). V gave up 2 bases and J gave up 1 base, with 14 bases separating them. The CDR3 sequence is CASSLHPGPSNTEAFF. As DNA, the CDR3 is TGTGCCAGCAGTTTACACCCGGGACCGTCGAACACTGAAGCTTTCTTT.

In its sample, this clone was seen once. The same CDR3 also results from other DNA sequences found in this sample. The rearrangement links TRBV28 to TRBJ2-7; D is uncertain. This CDR3 has 13 residues. V was cut by 2 bases and J by 2 bases, with 7 bases left in between. Per the germline V gene, CDR1 is MDHEN and CDR2 is SYDVKM. CDR3 DNA: TGTGCCAGCAGTTTACTTAGGGCCTACGAGCAGTACTTC. Its translation: CASSLLRAYEQYF.

V is TRBV7-9 and J is TRBJ2-6; TRBD1 agrees at 7 bases. CDR1 is SEHNR and CDR2 is FQNEAQ in the germline V gene (reference sequence). V shed 6 bases and J 0 bases; nucleotides not matched to a gene: 8. The CDR3 spans 17 residues. The CDR3 sequence is CASSDRAGISGANVLTF. In DNA form, the CDR3 reads TGTGCCAGCAGTGACAGGGCAGGGATCTCTGGGGCCAACGTCCTGACTTTC. The full variable domain, with the rest looked up from reference TRBV7-9 and TRBJ2-6, is DTGVSQNPRHKITKRGQNVTFRCDPISEHNRLYWYRQTLGQGPEFLTYFQNEAQLEKSRLLSDRFSAERPKGSFSTLEIQRTEQGDSAMYLCASSDRAGISGANVLTFGAGSRLTVL.

The chain employs TRBV7-9 and TRBJ2-3, with a tentative D call TRBD2 (6 bases). The CDR3 loop spans 14 amino acids. V lost 8 bases, J lost 6 bases, and 18 bases lay in between. Germline loops: CDR1 SEHNR, CDR2 FQNEAQ (reference sequence). CDR3 DNA sequence: TGTGCCAGCGGAGGGTCCAACTCAGGGGATACGCAGTATTTT. This gives the protein CASGGSNSGDTQYF.

The rearrangement links TRBV7-9 to TRBJ2-1; TRBD2 agrees at 9 bases. The V gene's germline CDR1 is SEHNR and CDR2 FQNEAQ (reference sequence). Trimming removed 1 base from V and 6 bases from J; junction bases left unmatched: 1. The CDR3 spans 14 residues. Written as DNA, the CDR3 is TGTGCCAGCAGCTTAGGCGGGAGGGCCAATGAGCAGTTCTTC. Translation gives CASSLGGRANEQFF.

V gene TRBV7-9 combines with J gene TRBJ2-7; 9 bases agree with TRBD2. This CDR3 has 15 amino acids. CDR1 SEHNR and CDR2 FQNEAQ come from the germline V gene (reference sequence). J lost 4 bases, V lost 5 bases, and 9 bases had no gene match. CDR3 amino acids: CASSPKGLAGYEQYF. CDR3 nucleotides: TGTGCCAGCAGCCCGAAGGGACTAGCCGGATACGAGCAGTACTTC.

The V call is TRBV6-6, the J call TRBJ1-2; 12 bases are shared with TRBD1. The CDR3 extends over 15 amino acids. CDR1 MNHNY and CDR2 SVGAGI come from the germline V gene (reference sequence). V shed 4 bases, J shed 8 bases, and the junction held 8 bases outside the gene matches. This chain's CDR3 is CASSFGTGGAGGYTF. The DNA for the CDR3 is TGTGCCAGCAGTTTCGGGACAGGGGGCGCAGGGGGCTACACCTTC.

The CDR3 sequence is CASSRSVRPGEQYF. CDR3 bases: TGTGCCAGCAGCCGCTCGGTTAGGCCGGGCGAGCAGTACTTC. V and J are TRBV28 and TRBJ2-7, with D unclear. Between the trimmed V and J ends, which lost 6 bases and 6 bases, there was a span of 18 bases. The CDR3 extends over 14 amino acids. CDR1 is MDHEN and CDR2 is SYDVKM in the germline V gene.

The chain uses TRBV27 and TRBJ2-5; tentative D call: TRBD2 (7 bases). The germline CDR1 and CDR2 sequences are MNHEY and SMNVEV (reference sequence). V lost 0 bases and J 9 bases, leaving 11 bases between the germline ends. The CDR3 totals 13 residues. The CDR3 DNA reads as TGTGCCAGCAGTTTATCTACAGGGAGGGCCCAGTACTTC. Translating it yields CASSLSTGRAQYF.

The chain recombines TRBV27 with TRBJ2-1, with TRBD2 matching 7 bases. CDR3 size: 13 residues. Trimming removed 7 bases from V and 9 bases from J; junction bases left unmatched: 9. The germline V gene encodes CDR1 MNHEY and CDR2 SMNVEV (reference sequence). For the CDR3, the DNA is TGTGCCAGCACCATGTCTGGGGGGGGTGAGCAGTTCTTC. Translation: CASTMSGGGEQFF.

The chain recombines TRBV7-6 with TRBJ2-6, with 7 bases aligning to TRBD2. In germline, CDR1 is SGHVS, CDR2 FNYEAQ. This CDR3 contains 20 residues. Trimming at V came to 5 bases and at J to 4 bases, leaving 20 bases not matched to a gene. The CDR3 protein is CASSRGLADHLRGGANVLTF. The CDR3 coding sequence is TGTGCCAGCAGCCGAGGGCTAGCGGACCACCTCCGGGGCGGGGCCAACGTCCTGACTTTC.

The rearrangement links TRBV28 to TRBJ1-5; no reliable D call. This CDR3 has 15 amino acids. Trimming left V 3 bases short and J 5 bases short, with 14 bases between. Per germline, CDR1 MDHEN and CDR2 SYDVKM. The DNA for the CDR3 is TGTGCCAGCAGTTTGAAGGGAGGAGGCTATCAGCCCCAGCATTTT. It specifies CASSLKGGGYQPQHF.

This chain links TRBV5-1 with TRBJ2-2; TRBD1 matches 12 bases. Germline CDR1 reads SGHRS; CDR2 reads YFSETQ. The CDR3 runs 18 residues. V lost 0 bases, J lost 0 bases, and 3 bases stayed unmatched. The CDR3 spells CASSLAGTGGPNTGELFF. The DNA for the CDR3 is TGCGCCAGCAGCTTGGCTGGGACAGGGGGCCCGAACACCGGGGAGCTGTTTTTT.

CDR3 in DNA: TGTGCCAGCAGCTTAGGTTCCAGGGGGAGCACTGAAGCTTTCTTT. Translated, it gives CASSLGSRGSTEAFF. The chain has TRBV13 and TRBJ1-1, with TRBD1 matching 7 bases. The germline CDR1 and CDR2 sequences are PRHDT and FYEKMQ (reference sequence). CDR3 length equals 15 residues. J lost 4 bases, V lost 0 bases, and 5 bases had no gene match.

This clone has more than one count but fewer than ten. The V call is TRBV7-9, the J call TRBJ2-7; D unresolved. The germline V gene has CDR1 SEHNR and CDR2 FQNEAQ (reference sequence). The CDR3 sequence is 11 residues long. Trimming cost V 5 bases and J 7 bases, with 9 bases left between them. The CDR3 loop reads CASSDRDEQYF. The CDR3 coding sequence is TGTGCCAGCAGCGACCGTGATGAGCAGTACTTC.

This clone occurred once. In nucleotides, the CDR3 is TGTGCCAGCAGTTTAGAAGGGACGGATGGCTCCTACGAGCAGTACTTC. This encodes CASSLEGTDGSYEQYF. The chain couples TRBV27 to TRBJ2-7; tentatively, D is TRBD1 or TRBD2 (5 bases each). The V end was cut by 2 bases, the J end by 0 bases, with 14 bases between. The CDR3 spans 16 residues. CDR1 and CDR2 from the germline V gene are MNHEY and SMNVEV (reference sequence).

This sequence joins TRBV5-4 and TRBJ1-4; TRBD1 is a possible D gene (5 bases). This CDR3 has 18 amino acids. Trimming took 1 base from V and 5 from J, leaving 21 bases between them. CDR1 and CDR2 from the germline V gene are SGHNT and YYREEE (reference sequence). CDR3 sequence reads: CASSLRGLRPGTNEKLFF. The CDR3 region has the DNA TGTGCCAGCAGCTTGCGGGGCCTGCGCCCTGGGACGAATGAAAAACTGTTTTTT.

The chain couples TRBV15 to TRBJ1-5, with D unclear. With 0 bases removed from V and 0 bases from J, the gap between germline ends came to 12 bases. CDR1 LNHNV and CDR2 YYDKDF come from the germline V gene (reference sequence). This CDR3 region has 17 residues. The CDR3 sequence is CATSRDGGPYSNQPQHF. The CDR3 DNA sequence: TGTGCCACCAGCAGAGATGGAGGGCCCTATAGCAATCAGCCCCAGCATTTT.

The rearrangement joins TRBV23-1 to TRBJ2-7; 7 bases map to TRBD1. TRBV23-1 qualifies as an ORF whose function is uncertain. V lost 0 bases to trimming and J lost 4 bases; unmatched junction nucleotides: 12. The CDR3 is 17 residues long. The CDR3 coding sequence is TGCGCCAGCAGTCAATCGAAGTCAAGGGGGCGACAGTACGAGCAGTACTTC. Its translation is CASSQSKSRGRQYEQYF.